Below, 30 T cell receptor beta chains from the same sample are listed, as sequenced in a study of PD-1 blockade in classical Hodgkin lymphoma. After autologous stem cell transplantation all patients relapsed, and prior brentuximab vedotin exposure differed between cohorts. Clones were read by immunoSEQ multiplex PCR, and TCRdb kept only the in-frame ones, dropping some. The sample yields about 22,000 clones, around 81% seen once. The sequenced sample was peripheral blood mononuclear cells (PBMCs), obtained before the second cycle of nivolumab. Source of these receptors: a human donor with classical Hodgkin lymphoma.

The V call is TRBV2, the J call TRBJ2-5; D remains unclear. CDR1 and CDR2 (germline): SNHLY, FYNNEI. The CDR3 has 13 residues. V was pared by 4 bases and J by 5 bases, with 11 bases between. In DNA, the CDR3 is TGTGCCAGCAGTGGTGGCAGGCAGGAGACCCAGTACTTC. This translates into CASSGGRQETQYF.

This chain connects TRBV18 to TRBJ2-3; D not resolved. The CDR3 has 13 amino acids. Germline V gene data show CDR1 as KGHSH and CDR2 as LQKENI. V lost 3 bases and J lost 6, with 10 bases in between. Written as DNA, the CDR3 is TGTGCCAGCTCACCCCCCCCGCGGGATACGCAGTATTTT. Amino acid sequence: CASSPPPRDTQYF.

The rearrangement uses TRBV6-1 and TRBJ2-3, with D unresolved. The CDR3 is 14 residues long. Germline-derived CDR1 and CDR2 are MNHNS and SASEGT. V lost 1 base, J lost 2 bases, and 7 bases lay in between. In DNA, the CDR3 is TGTGCCAGCAGTGAAGGATGGTCCACAGATACGCAGTATTTT. Translated: CASSEGWSTDTQYF.

The chain joins TRBV27 to TRBJ2-7; 9 nucleotides match TRBD2. Germline V gives CDR1 MNHEY, CDR2 SMNVEV (reference sequence). Trimming cost V 2 bases and J 5 bases; bases outside gene matches: 10. This CDR3 region has 16 residues. The CDR3 region has the DNA TGTGCCAGCAGTTTAACAGACAGCGGGAGGTCCCACGAGCAGTACTTC. As protein: CASSLTDSGRSHEQYF.

Only a few counts were recorded for this clone. The chain uses TRBV7-2 and TRBJ2-1; 9 nucleotides line up with TRBD1. CDR3 length: 16 amino acids. V gave up 1 base and J gave up 4 bases; unmatched junction bases: 5. CDR1 SGHTA and CDR2 FQGNSA come from the germline V gene. DNA for the CDR3: TGTGCCAGCAGCTTAGAAGGGACAGGGACATACAATGAGCAGTTCTTC. Its protein product is CASSLEGTGTYNEQFF.

This clone was detected once. This chain uses TRBV30 with TRBJ1-4; no definite D call. Trimming cost V 1 base and J 7 bases, with 13 bases left between them. The germline V gene has CDR1 GTSNPN and CDR2 SVGIG (reference sequence). The CDR3 extends over 14 amino acids. The CDR3 bases are TGTGCCTGGAGTGCAACGGGCGGGAGTGAAAAACTGTTTTTT. It yields the protein CAWSATGGSEKLFF.

The chain combines TRBV12-2 with TRBJ2-3. TRBV12-2 is termed a pseudogene. The CDR3 totals 14 residues. CDR3 residues: CASRPPYPLDTQYF. The CDR3, as DNA: TGTGCAAGTCGCCCGCCGTACCCCCTCGATACGCAGTATTTT.

The V gene is TRBV5-1, the J gene TRBJ1-6, with D perhaps TRBD1 (5 bases). The CDR3 consists of 15 residues. V gave up 0 bases and J gave up 10 bases, with 14 bases separating them. Germline CDR1 reads SGHRS; CDR2 reads YFSETQ. This CDR3 is CASSLATGTGSPLHF. The CDR3 nucleotides read TGCGCCAGCAGCTTGGCGACTGGGACGGGGTCACCCCTCCACTTT.

The chain combines TRBV5-1 with TRBJ2-5; D might be TRBD2 (7 bases). V was shortened by 0 bases and J by 1 base, with 10 bases between the two germline ends. The V gene's germline CDR1 is SGHRS and CDR2 YFSETQ. The CDR3 consists of 15 residues. CDR3 loop: CASSLGRGLQETQYF. For the CDR3, the DNA is TGCGCCAGCAGCTTGGGGCGGGGGCTCCAAGAGACCCAGTACTTC.

The chain uses TRBV10-3 and TRBJ1-2, with TRBD1 as a possible D gene (5 bases). Germline CDR1 reads ENHRY; CDR2 reads SYGVKD. Between the trimmed V and J ends, which lost 3 bases and 5 bases, there was a span of 13 bases. The CDR3 runs to 14 residues. The CDR3 here is CAISDPWGLYGYTF. CDR3 DNA sequence: TGTGCCATCAGTGACCCCTGGGGACTGTATGGCTACACCTTC.

The CDR3 bases are TGTGCCAGCAGGGGGACACCTATAGAAGGCTACACCTTC. It yields the protein CASRGTPIEGYTF. The gene calls are TRBV6-1 and TRBJ1-2; D may be TRBD1 (6 bases). CDR3 length: 13 residues. Germline CDR1 reads MNHNS; CDR2 reads SASEGT. V was trimmed by 6 bases and J by 8 bases, leaving 16 bases between them.

The chain combines TRBV2 with TRBJ1-1; TRBD1 aligns across 8 bases. CDR3 size: 13 residues. Germline V gene lookup returns CDR1 SNHLY and CDR2 FYNNEI. V was clipped by 7 bases and J by 4 bases; unmatched bases: 5. The CDR3 DNA reads TGTGCCAGCACTGGACAGGGCGGCACTGAAGCTTTCTTT. Encoded protein: CASTGQGGTEAFF.

V is TRBV6-5 and J is TRBJ2-5, with a weak D call TRBD2 (5 bases). Germline lookup yields CDR1 MNHEY and CDR2 SVGAGI. Trimming took 6 bases from V and 4 from J, leaving 15 bases between them. This CDR3 comprises 14 residues. The CDR3 here is CASSLEDGSETQYF. The CDR3 DNA reads as TGTGCCAGCAGCCTGGAGGACGGTTCAGAGACCCAGTACTTC.

The chain recombines TRBV7-9 with TRBJ2-1; 12 bases agree with TRBD2. Germline V CDR1 and CDR2: SEHNR, FQNEAQ (reference sequence). V dropped 6 bases and J dropped 9; count of bases not matched to a gene: 12. CDR3 length: 16 residues. The CDR3 DNA follows: TGTGCCAGCAGGCCCAAGCTAGCGGGGGGGCCGGGTGAGCAGTTCTTC. This encodes CASRPKLAGGPGEQFF.

The chain employs TRBV7-2 and TRBJ2-1; D call uncertain. Trimming shortened V by 1 base and J by 8 bases, and 9 bases separated the two germline ends. Germline V gives CDR1 SGHTA, CDR2 FQGNSA. This CDR3 has 13 amino acids. This chain's CDR3 is CASSLVSFYEQFF. DNA for the CDR3: TGTGCCAGCAGCTTAGTTTCATTCTATGAGCAGTTCTTC. The full variable domain, its missing parts supplied by reference TRBV7-2 and TRBJ2-1, is GAGVSQSPSNKVTEKGKDVELRCDPISGHTALYWYRQSLGQGLEFLIYFQGNSAPDKSGLPSDRFSAERTGGSVSTLTIQRTQQEDSAVYLCASSLVSFYEQFFGPGTRLTVL.

In its sample, this clone is large. V and J are TRBV7-2 and TRBJ2-3; 9 nucleotides agree with TRBD2. Germline loops: CDR1 SGHTA, CDR2 FQGNSA. V was clipped by 5 bases and J by 5 bases; unmatched bases: 14. The CDR3 contains 17 residues. The CDR3, as DNA: TGTGCCAGCAGCCCCCTGGGCGGGGGGGTTCCCGGAGATACGCAGTATTTT. This gives the protein CASSPLGGGVPGDTQYF.

The chain is built from TRBV5-1 and TRBJ2-7, with D perhaps matching TRBD1 (7 bases). Germline values: CDR1 SGHRS, CDR2 YFSETQ. CDR3 length: 15 residues. Trimming cost V 5 bases and J 4 bases, with 19 bases left between them. CDR3 sequence: CASSRSGQEGYEQYF. The CDR3 nucleotides are TGCGCCAGCAGTCGCTCCGGACAGGAGGGTTACGAGCAGTACTTC. The full variable domain, completed using reference TRBV5-1 and TRBJ2-7, is KAGVTQTPRYLIKTRGQQVTLSCSPISGHRSVSWYQQTPGQGLQFLFEYFSETQRNKGNFPGRFSGRQFSNSRSEMNVSTLELGDSALYLCASSRSGQEGYEQYFGPGTRLTVT.

The V gene is TRBV6-6, the J gene TRBJ1-6, with 8 bases that match TRBD1. J gave up 9 bases and V 6 bases, and 4 bases lay outside the gene matches. Per the germline V gene, CDR1 is MNHNY and CDR2 is SVGAGI (reference sequence). The CDR3 runs to 13 residues. CDR3 protein: CASSDRGGSPLHF. CDR3 sequence (DNA): TGTGCCAGCAGCGACAGGGGTGGTTCACCCCTCCACTTT.

V is TRBV5-1 and J is TRBJ2-1; 9 bases line up with TRBD1. This CDR3 spans 16 amino acids. Germline values: CDR1 SGHRS, CDR2 YFSETQ. J was trimmed by 8 bases and V by 4 bases; bases with no gene match: 13. CDR3 sequence: CASSTVPGQGKDEQFF. In nucleotides, the CDR3 is TGCGCCAGCAGCACAGTCCCGGGACAGGGAAAGGATGAGCAGTTCTTC.

This chain joins TRBV2 and TRBJ2-3, with 13 positions matching TRBD2. V dropped 8 bases and J dropped 8; count of bases not matched to a gene: 7. Looked up from germline, CDR1 is SNHLY and CDR2 is FYNNEI. The CDR3 totals 14 residues. Here the CDR3 DNA reads TGTGCCAGCCGTACTAGCGGGGGGGCGGGTACGCAGTATTTT. This codes for CASRTSGGAGTQYF. The full variable domain, its missing parts supplied by reference TRBV2 and TRBJ2-3, is EPEVTQTPSHQVTQMGQEVILRCVPISNHLYFYWYRQILGQKVEFLVSFYNNEISEKSEIFDDQFSVERPDGSNFTLKIRSTKLEDSAMYFCASRTSGGAGTQYFGPGTRLTVL.

This clone came up once. CDR3 sequence: CASSPGEGFSLYGYTF. The CDR3 DNA reads as TGTGCCAGTAGCCCTGGGGAGGGATTCTCCCTTTATGGCTACACCTTC. V and J are TRBV19 and TRBJ1-2, with no clear D. Germline CDR1 is LNHDA and CDR2 is SQIVND (reference sequence). The V gene lost 6 bases and the J gene lost 5 bases, with 22 bases spanning the gap. The CDR3 covers 16 residues.

Only one count was recorded for this clone. The gene calls are TRBV2 and TRBJ2-5; D not resolved. V was cut by 6 bases and J by 2 bases, with 13 bases left in between. From germline, CDR1 is SNHLY and CDR2 FYNNEI. The CDR3 contains 14 residues. The CDR3 reads CASRVLGIQETQYF. The DNA of the CDR3 is TGTGCCAGCAGAGTTTTGGGCATACAAGAGACCCAGTACTTC.

The chain couples TRBV25-1 to TRBJ2-2, with unresolved D. The CDR3 totals 15 residues. Germline V gives CDR1 MGHDK, CDR2 SYGVNS. V was pared by 3 bases and J by 1 base, with 9 bases between. The CDR3 loop is CASSDSVRNTGELFF. DNA for the CDR3: TGTGCCAGCAGTGATTCGGTCAGGAACACCGGGGAGCTGTTTTTT.

This chain connects TRBV19 to TRBJ1-4; D not certain. The CDR3 sequence is 13 residues long. The V end lost 3 bases, the J end lost 15 bases, and 17 bases lay between the germline ends. Germline V gene sequence: CDR1 LNHDA, CDR2 SQIVND (reference sequence). The CDR3 loop reads CASSISGAPILFF. The CDR3 nucleotides are TGTGCCAGTAGTATTTCTGGCGCACCGATATTGTTTTTT. Supplemented by reference TRBV19 and TRBJ1-4, the full variable domain reads DGGITQSPKYLFRKEGQNVTLSCEQNLNHDAMYWYRQDPGQGLRLIYYSQIVNDFQKGDIAEGYSVSREKKESFPLTVTSAQKNPTAFYLCASSISGAPILFFGSGTQLSVL.

This chain uses TRBV6-1 with TRBJ1-2; 8 bases align to TRBD1. J was trimmed by 3 bases and V by 1 base; bases with no gene match: 7. Germline assignment: CDR1 MNHNS and CDR2 SASEGT. The CDR3 runs 16 residues. The CDR3 DNA is TGTGCCAGCAGTGAAGGACGCAGGGGGCGCGACTATGGCTACACCTTC. Translating gives CASSEGRRGRDYGYTF.

V is TRBV7-9 and J is TRBJ2-7; 8 bases line up with TRBD2. Germline V gene lookup returns CDR1 SEHNR and CDR2 FQNEAQ (reference sequence). CDR3 length: 15 amino acids. J gave up 2 bases and V 4 bases, and 7 bases lay outside the gene matches. CDR3 nucleotides: TGTGCCAGCAGCTCAGCGGGGGTTGGGACCTACGAGCAGTACTTC. This sequence encodes CASSSAGVGTYEQYF.

The gene calls are TRBV6-5 and TRBJ1-2, with 9 nucleotides matching TRBD1. This CDR3 spans 15 amino acids. The germline gives CDR1 MNHEY, CDR2 SVGAGI. J was trimmed by 8 bases and V by 9 bases; bases with no gene match: 16. CDR3 nucleotides: TGTGCCAGTTCCCGGGACAGGGTAGTCTATGAAGGCTACACCTTC. Its protein is CASSRDRVVYEGYTF.

The table lists this clone with a few counts. V usage is TRBV5-4 and J usage is TRBJ1-1; tentatively, D is TRBD1 (6 bases). Per the germline V gene, CDR1 is SGHNT and CDR2 is YYREEE (reference sequence). This CDR3 is 14 amino acids long. The V gene lost 2 bases and the J gene lost 1 base, with 9 bases spanning the gap. The DNA of the CDR3 is TGTGCCAGCAGCTTAGAGGGGGGGAACACTGAAGCTTTCTTT. Amino acids: CASSLEGGNTEAFF.

The rearrangement links TRBV25-1 to TRBJ1-4, with 8 bases identical to TRBD1. From germline, CDR1 is MGHDK and CDR2 SYGVNS. This CDR3 is built from 15 residues. Germline trimming cut 5 bases from V and 7 bases from J; bases unmatched to any gene: 9. The CDR3 loop is CASSFSRGRGEKLFF. DNA of the CDR3: TGTGCCAGCAGTTTTAGCAGGGGGCGAGGTGAAAAACTGTTTTTT.

The genes are TRBV5-4 and TRBJ2-4; D is uncertain. From germline, CDR1 is SGHNT and CDR2 YYREEE (reference sequence). The CDR3 runs 14 residues. Trimming removed 0 bases at V and 0 bases at J, with 4 bases between. The CDR3 loop is CASSLALAKNIQYF. In nucleotides, the CDR3 is TGTGCCAGCAGCTTGGCTTTAGCCAAAAACATTCAGTACTTC.